The 23 T cell receptor beta chains reported below all come from one sample, sequenced in a study of blood T cell repertoires in COVID-19. The data were produced by immunoSEQ multiplex PCR, yet TCRdb's version contains in-frame clones alone and is incomplete. The sample has fewer than 250,000 clones, about 86% seen once. The specimen sequenced was peripheral blood. Receptor source: a man aged 50-60 years with active or convalescent COVID-19.

This clone came up once. The genes are TRBV25-1 and TRBJ1-6; a weak D match, TRBD1 (6 bases). Looked up from germline, CDR1 is MGHDK and CDR2 is SYGVNS. There are 15 residues in the CDR3. Trimming cost V 6 bases and J 11 bases, with 20 bases left between them. The CDR3 protein is CASSPTGRGYAPLHF. The CDR3 nucleotides are TGTGCCAGCAGCCCCACAGGGAGAGGGTACGCACCCCTCCACTTT.

The chain joins TRBV2 to TRBJ1-5; D is possibly TRBD1 (5 bases). CDR1 is SNHLY, CDR2 FYNNEI, per germline. The CDR3 contains 13 residues. The V and J ends lost 6 bases and 2 bases respectively, with 8 bases between them. The CDR3 is CASSPGGNQPQHF. CDR3 in DNA: TGTGCCAGCAGCCCGGGGGGCAATCAGCCCCAGCATTTT.

This chain uses TRBV5-1 with TRBJ2-3; a possible D gene is TRBD1 (6 bases). Germline V gene lookup returns CDR1 SGHRS and CDR2 YFSETQ. V was shortened by 3 bases and J by 0 bases, with 23 bases between the two germline ends. The CDR3 consists of 19 residues. Here the CDR3 DNA reads TGCGCCAGCAGCTCCCCATTTGATCCGGACAGATTTAGCACAGATACGCAGTATTTT. This codes for CASSSPFDPDRFSTDTQYF.

This clone has just a few counts. The chain combines TRBV4-2 with TRBJ1-1; D is perhaps TRBD1 (5 bases). V was clipped by 1 base and J by 1 base, with 10 bases between them. This CDR3 has 15 residues. Germline V gene lookup returns CDR1 LGHNA and CDR2 YNFKEQ. CDR3 nucleotides: TGTGCCAGCAGCCAAGGGTGGACATGGAACACTGAAGCTTTCTTT. Its protein product is CASSQGWTWNTEAFF.

The V and J genes are TRBV6-6 and TRBJ2-5; possible D gene TRBD2, 6 bases. Germline-derived CDR1 and CDR2 are MNHNY and SVGAGI (reference sequence). V was pared by 6 bases and J by 5 bases, with 16 bases between. The CDR3 runs to 14 residues. The CDR3 bases are TGTGCCAGCAGACTTCGTGCGGGGCAGGAGACCCAGTACTTC. Translation: CASRLRAGQETQYF.

This clone was observed a handful of times. The V call is TRBV2, the J call TRBJ1-1, with D hard to call. The germline CDR1 and CDR2 sequences are SNHLY and FYNNEI. The ends were cut back, 6 bases at V and 1 base at J, with 12 bases in the middle. The CDR3 sequence is 14 residues long. The CDR3 coding sequence is TGTGCCAGCAGAGTGACGCGGGGGAACACTGAAGCTTTCTTT. Its protein product is CASRVTRGNTEAFF.

The chain employs TRBV19 and TRBJ2-1, with 11 nucleotides matching TRBD2. The CDR3 contains 15 residues. J gave up 2 bases and V 6 bases, and 3 bases lay outside the gene matches. Germline-derived CDR1 and CDR2 are LNHDA and SQIVND (reference sequence). CDR3 loop: CASSLSGGAYNEQFF. Here the CDR3 DNA reads TGTGCCAGTAGCCTTAGCGGGGGGGCCTACAATGAGCAGTTCTTC.

V and J are TRBV3-1 (or the pseudogene TRBV3-2) and TRBJ1-1, with no clear D. The V end lost 1 base, the J end lost 9 bases, and 9 bases lay between the germline ends. CDR3 length: 12 amino acids. Per the germline V gene, CDR1 is LGHDT and CDR2 is YNNKEL (reference sequence). CDR3 nucleotides: TGTGCCAGCAGCCAAGTGAGGTCACAAGCTTTCTTT. This gives the protein CASSQVRSQAFF.

The V call is TRBV11-3, the J call TRBJ2-7, with a tentative D call TRBD1 (5 bases). The CDR3 contains 12 residues. The germline V gene encodes CDR1 SGHNT and CDR2 YENEEA. Trimming cost V 0 bases and J 8 bases, with 8 bases left between them. DNA for the CDR3: TGTGCCAGCAGCTTAGATGGGGCCCAGCAGTACTTC. Protein sequence: CASSLDGAQQYF. The whole variable domain, filled in from reference TRBV11-3 and TRBJ2-7, reads EAGVVQSPRYKIIEKKQPVAFWCNPISGHNTLYWYLQNLGQGPELLIRYENEEAVDDSQLPKDRFSAERLKGVDSTLKIQPAELGDSAVYLCASSLDGAQQYFGPGTRLTVT.

This chain links TRBV6-5 with TRBJ1-1; no clear D. This CDR3 is 16 amino acids long. V shed 0 bases and J shed 0 bases, with 11 bases lying between them. Germline loops: CDR1 MNHEY, CDR2 SVGAGI. The CDR3 bases are TGTGCCAGCAGTTACTCGACTTTACCAGTGAACACTGAAGCTTTCTTT. Translated: CASSYSTLPVNTEAFF.

This clone was observed a single time. The chain links TRBV15 to TRBJ2-3, with unresolved D. There are 12 residues in the CDR3. Germline V CDR1 and CDR2: LNHNV, YYDKDF (reference sequence). V lost 0 bases and J 6 bases, leaving 4 bases between the germline ends. The CDR3, as DNA: TGTGCCACCAGCAGAGACTACGATACGCAGTATTTT. Protein product: CATSRDYDTQYF. Combining the CDR3 with reference TRBV15 and TRBJ2-3 gives the whole variable domain DAMVIQNPRYQVTQFGKPVTLSCSQTLNHNVMYWYQQKSSQAPKLLFHYYDKDFNNEADTPDNFQSRRPNTSFCFLDIRSPGLGDTAMYLCATSRDYDTQYFGPGTRLTVL.

The chain recombines TRBV25-1 with TRBJ2-5; TRBD2 is a possible D gene (6 bases). Germline V CDR1 and CDR2: MGHDK, SYGVNS. This CDR3 region has 16 residues. The ends were cut back, 4 bases at V and 4 bases at J, with 19 bases in the middle. CDR3 sequence: CASSADLFVGGETQYF. The DNA for the CDR3 is TGTGCCAGCAGTGCCGACCTATTCGTCGGGGGAGAGACCCAGTACTTC.

The chain employs TRBV19 and TRBJ1-1; 7 bases are a match to TRBD1. Germline lookup yields CDR1 LNHDA and CDR2 SQIVND (reference sequence). The J segment lost 4 bases and the V segment lost 3 bases, leaving 5 bases of the junction unmatched. The CDR3 runs to 14 residues. The CDR3 region has the DNA TGTGCCAGTAGTATGGGGGACAGAGCCACTGAAGCTTTCTTT. Protein product: CASSMGDRATEAFF. Looking up the rest from reference TRBV19 and TRBJ1-1 gives the full variable domain: DGGITQSPKYLFRKEGQNVTLSCEQNLNHDAMYWYRQDPGQGLRLIYYSQIVNDFQKGDIAEGYSVSREKKESFPLTVTSAQKNPTAFYLCASSMGDRATEAFFGQGTRLTVV.

The chain uses TRBV19 and TRBJ1-1; D is perhaps TRBD1 (6 bases). Trimming took off 5 bases at V and 0 bases at J, with 19 bases between the two ends. The germline V gene has CDR1 LNHDA and CDR2 SQIVND (reference sequence). This CDR3 spans 17 amino acids. The CDR3: CASSEDSFIPLNTEAFF. CDR3 nucleotides: TGTGCCAGTAGTGAGGACAGCTTTATTCCCTTGAACACTGAAGCTTTCTTT.

This clone was seen repeatedly, ten times or more. This chain connects TRBV19 to TRBJ2-3, with D perhaps TRBD2 (5 bases). The CDR3 sequence is 15 residues long. V lost 4 bases and J 4 bases, leaving 15 bases between the germline ends. CDR1 is LNHDA, CDR2 SQIVND, per germline (reference sequence). The CDR3 DNA reads TGTGCCAGTAGTAAAGCAGTCGGGGTCGCAGATACGCAGTATTTT. It specifies CASSKAVGVADTQYF.

The V gene is TRBV28, the J gene TRBJ1-4; 9 bases fit TRBD1. The CDR3 runs to 16 residues. CDR1 and CDR2 (germline): MDHEN, SYDVKM. The trim removed 5 bases at V and 7 bases at J, leaving 11 bases unmatched. This chain's CDR3 is CASSQPPGQGVEKLFF. In DNA, the CDR3 is TGTGCCAGCAGTCAGCCACCGGGACAGGGTGTTGAAAAACTGTTTTTT. The full variable domain, with the rest looked up from reference TRBV28 and TRBJ1-4, is DVKVTQSSRYLVKRTGEKVFLECVQDMDHENMFWYRQDPGLGLRLIYFSYDVKMKEKGDIPEGYSVSREKKERFSLILESASTNQTSMYLCASSQPPGQGVEKLFFGSGTQLSVL.

Note on this clone: Other DNA sequences in the sample encode the same CDR3. The chain employs TRBV6-5 and TRBJ1-6, with 7 bases identical to TRBD1. Germline CDR1 is MNHEY and CDR2 is SVGAGI. The CDR3 is 15 residues long. With V trimmed by 0 bases and J by 7 bases, 3 bases remained unmatched. The CDR3 loop is CASSYSTGRNSPLHF. DNA for the CDR3: TGTGCCAGCAGTTACTCGACAGGGAGGAATTCACCCCTCCACTTT.

The chain is built from TRBV11-2 and TRBJ1-4; D is undetermined. The ends were cut back, 4 bases at V and 4 bases at J, with 7 bases in the middle. The CDR3 extends over 13 amino acids. Per the germline V gene, CDR1 is SGHAT and CDR2 is FQNNGV. Written as DNA, the CDR3 is TGTGCCAGCAGCTCCCCGGGTAATGAAAAACTGTTTTTT. Its translation is CASSSPGNEKLFF.

The chain recombines TRBV23-1 with TRBJ2-7; D may be TRBD1 (6 bases). TRBV23-1 is known as an ORF, though its function is uncertain. V was pared by 0 bases and J by 0 bases, with 15 bases between. CDR3 length: 17 amino acids. The CDR3 sequence is CASSQSSRGKSSYEQYF. The DNA of the CDR3 is TGCGCCAGCAGTCAATCGAGTAGGGGGAAAAGCTCCTACGAGCAGTACTTC.

V is TRBV29-1 and J is TRBJ1-2, with TRBD1 identical over 8 bases. With V trimmed by 3 bases and J by 4 bases, 16 bases remained unmatched. The CDR3 is made up of 17 amino acids. Germline V lookup: CDR1 SQVTM, CDR2 ANQGSEA. DNA of the CDR3: TGCAGCGTTGACAACAGGGGGGCCTTCAGGTCGCGCTATGGCTACACCTTC. This encodes CSVDNRGAFRSRYGYTF.

This chain joins TRBV28 and TRBJ2-7, with D maybe TRBD2 (6 bases). Trimming took 4 bases from V and 6 from J, leaving 13 bases between them. The CDR3 is 13 residues long. Germline loops: CDR1 MDHEN, CDR2 SYDVKM. In nucleotides, the CDR3 is TGTGCCAGCAGTTCCCCGGGACTTCTCGAGCAGTACTTC. It translates to CASSSPGLLEQYF.

This clone is a singleton in its sample. The chain is built from TRBV30 and TRBJ2-5, with D possibly being TRBD1 (6 bases). The CDR3 covers 15 residues. Germline V CDR1 and CDR2: GTSNPN, SVGIG (reference sequence). V was clipped by 3 bases and J by 5 bases, with 19 bases between them. This CDR3 reads CAWSRGFSTLETQYF. CDR3 DNA sequence: TGTGCCTGGAGCAGGGGTTTCTCGACGTTGGAGACCCAGTACTTC.

The chain combines TRBV27 with TRBJ1-6; D gene ambiguous. Germline V CDR1 and CDR2: MNHEY, SMNVEV (reference sequence). V was cut by 0 bases and J by 10 bases, with 16 bases left in between. The CDR3 is made up of 16 amino acids. The CDR3 nucleotides read TGTGCCAGCAGTTTATCAGGTACCGGGAGGAGCTCACCCCTCCACTTT. It yields the protein CASSLSGTGRSSPLHF.